This T cell receptor beta chain was retrieved from a study of blood T cell repertoires in COVID-19. V shed 1 base, J shed 3 bases, and the junction held 4 bases outside the gene matches. CDR3 length: 15 residues. The germline CDR1 and CDR2 sequences are SGHNT and YYREEE (reference sequence). Generated by immunoSEQ multiplex PCR, the TCRdb table keeps only in-frame clones and is missing some. The sample has over 350,000 clones; just over 90% are singletons. Input material: PBMCs or T cells enriched from blood (not recorded which). This sequence originates from a woman aged 40 to 50 who had been exposed to COVID-19. The chain is built from TRBV5-4 and TRBJ2-3; 8 nucleotides match TRBD2. This chain's CDR3 is CASSLPGGKTDTQYF. In DNA, the CDR3 is TGTGCCAGCAGCTTGCCGGGGGGGAAAACAGATACGCAGTATTTT.